The clone carrying this T cell receptor beta chain came up once. The CDR3 has 24 amino acids. The protocol was immunoSEQ multiplex PCR, while the TCRdb copy is restricted to in-frame clones and leaves out a portion. Of 140,000 or so clones listed, about 92% are singletons. These data belong to a study of T cell responses to AZD1222 COVID-19 vaccine. The sequence derives from an adult who received the AZD1222 COVID-19 vaccine. The chain carries TRBV21-1 and TRBJ2-1; the DNA was not used to check the table's D call, TRBD2. TRBV21-1 is tagged as a pseudogene. Material: peripheral blood, obtained 28 days after the second AZD1222 dose. The CDR3, as DNA: TGTGCCAGCACCAGAAAAGGGGGCAAGAGAGGGACTAGCGGGAGGTATATCTCCTACAATGAGCAGTTCTTC. It is translated as CASTRKGGKRGTSGRYISYNEQFF.